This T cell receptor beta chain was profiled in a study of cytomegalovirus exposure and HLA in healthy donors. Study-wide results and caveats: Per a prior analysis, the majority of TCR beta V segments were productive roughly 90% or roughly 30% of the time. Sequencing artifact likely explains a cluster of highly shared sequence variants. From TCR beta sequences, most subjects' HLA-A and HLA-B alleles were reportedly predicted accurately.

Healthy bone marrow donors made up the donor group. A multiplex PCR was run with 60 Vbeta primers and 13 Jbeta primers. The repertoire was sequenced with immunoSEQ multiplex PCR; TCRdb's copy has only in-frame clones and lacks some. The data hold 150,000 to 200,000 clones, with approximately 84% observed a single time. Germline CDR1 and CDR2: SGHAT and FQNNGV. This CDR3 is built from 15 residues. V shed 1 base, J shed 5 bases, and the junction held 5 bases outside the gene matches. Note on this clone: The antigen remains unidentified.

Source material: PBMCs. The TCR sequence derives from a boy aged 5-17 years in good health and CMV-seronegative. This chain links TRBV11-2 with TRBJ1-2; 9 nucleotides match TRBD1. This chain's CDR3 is CASSLGTGAAYGYTF. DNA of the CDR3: TGTGCCAGCAGCTTAGGGACAGGGGCCGCATATGGCTACACCTTC.